The 27 T cell receptor beta chains listed next were all sequenced from one sample in a study of blood T cells in healthy people across ages. A second about 7 to 11 cycle PCR used barcoded and J-beta primers. TCRdb itself ran the 5' RACE reads through MiXCR, one entry per CDR3 protein. The top ten hold 2.1% of the sample, which has over 1,500,000 distinct CDR3 sequences, approximately 50% seen once. Source material: blood. Receptor source: a middle-aged woman in good health.

J is TRBJ2-3 and V is TRBV14; D may be TRBD1 (5 bases). CDR3 length: 13 residues. Germline V lookup: CDR1 SGHDN, CDR2 FVKESK. V was cut by 4 bases and J by 7 bases, with 12 bases left in between. CDR3 sequence (DNA): TGTGCCAGCAGCCTTTTCTCAGGGAATACGCAGTATTTT. It yields the protein CASSLFSGNTQYF.

Remarks on this clonotype: Germline is not matched at one junction end, which may reflect a read error. J is TRBJ2-5 and V is TRBV4-3, with no clear D. CDR1 and CDR2 (germline): LGHNA, YSLEER. The CDR3 runs to 13 residues. The CDR3 DNA sequence: TGCGTCAGCAGCCAAGATCGGGCCTTTACCCAGTACTTC. The encoded protein is CVSSQDRAFTQYF.

The genes are TRBV20-1 and TRBJ1-6, with D possibly TRBD1 on 5 matching bases. Per the germline V gene, CDR1 is DFQATT and CDR2 is SNEGSKA (reference sequence). Trimming pared 6 bases from V and 8 bases from J, leaving 14 bases between. This CDR3 is 13 amino acids long. CDR3 region: CSAAGTADSPLHF. CDR3 coding DNA: TGCAGTGCAGCCGGGACGGCAGATTCACCCCTCCACTTT.

The V and J genes are TRBV4-3 and TRBJ1-4, with D possibly being TRBD1 (5 bases). Germline assignment: CDR1 LGHNA and CDR2 YSLEER. This CDR3 is 14 amino acids long. The V and J ends lost 0 bases and 7 bases respectively, with 9 bases between them. CDR3: CASSQEGVFEKLFF. CDR3 nucleotides: TGCGCCAGCAGCCAAGAAGGGGTTTTTGAAAAACTGTTTTTT.

This clonotype showed up just a few times. The chain combines TRBV28 with TRBJ1-2; no definite D call. This CDR3 comprises 14 residues. CDR1 MDHEN and CDR2 SYDVKM come from the germline V gene. The ends were cut back, 4 bases at V and 0 bases at J, with 9 bases in the middle. For the CDR3, the DNA is TGTGCCAGCAGTTCGGGCCTCACTAACTATGGCTACACCTTC. It encodes CASSSGLTNYGYTF.

The chain has TRBV6-2 or TRBV6-3 and TRBJ2-1; a weak D match, TRBD1 (6 bases). The CDR3 spans 15 residues. Germline V gene sequence: CDR1 MNHEY, CDR2 SVGEGT. Deletions cut 4 bases from V and 3 bases from J, with 13 bases between. The CDR3 sequence: CASSSRQDFYNEQFF. The CDR3 DNA reads as TGTGCCAGCAGTTCTAGACAGGACTTCTACAATGAGCAGTTCTTC.

This clonotype was counted once. V usage is TRBV6-5 and J usage is TRBJ1-6; TRBD1 is a possible D gene (5 bases). Trimming took off 6 bases at V and 8 bases at J, with 14 bases between the two ends. The germline gives CDR1 MNHEY, CDR2 SVGAGI. This CDR3 spans 14 amino acids. The CDR3 bases are TGTGCCAGCAGGGGTGTGGGGCAGGATTCACCCCTCCACTTT. Translation: CASRGVGQDSPLHF.

The rearrangement joins TRBV24-1 to TRBJ2-5; D is possibly TRBD2 (5 bases). V lost 1 base to trimming and J lost 3 bases, with 14 bases between them. Germline CDR1 reads KGHDR; CDR2 reads SFDVKD. The CDR3 length is 16 residues. The CDR3 coding sequence is TGTGCCACCAGTGATTTCTTATCAAGCGGCGAAGAGACCCAGTACTTC. It yields the protein CATSDFLSSGEETQYF.

V usage is TRBV7-3 and J usage is TRBJ1-1, with 7 bases lining up with TRBD1. CDR1 SGHTA and CDR2 FQGTGA come from the germline V gene. The CDR3 spans 17 residues. V trimming: 0 bases; J trimming: 1 base; junction bases outside the gene matches: 8. The DNA of the CDR3 is TGTGCCAGCAGCTTAACTGGGGAGGGGGCCTGGAACACTGAAGCTTTCTTT. It encodes CASSLTGEGAWNTEAFF.

The CDR3 spells CASRARQGPNSGANVLTF. In DNA, the CDR3 is TGTGCCAGCAGGGCACGACAGGGACCGAATTCTGGGGCCAACGTCCTGACTTTC. The chain carries TRBV2 and TRBJ2-6, with 7 bases identical to TRBD1. Germline CDR1 is SNHLY and CDR2 is FYNNEI. V shed 6 bases and J 1 base; nucleotides not matched to a gene: 12. The length of the CDR3 is 18 residues.

The V call is TRBV6-2 or TRBV6-3, the J call TRBJ2-3, with D tentatively TRBD2 (5 bases). The CDR3 length is 13 residues. The V gene's germline CDR1 is MNHEY and CDR2 SVGEGT. V lost 5 bases and J 7 bases, leaving 13 bases between the germline ends. CDR3 coding DNA: TGTGCCAGCAGTCCCCTGACTACAAATACGCAGTATTTT. It codes for CASSPLTTNTQYF.

This clonotype was seen repeatedly, ten times or more. The chain has TRBV4-2 and TRBJ2-3, with D possibly matching TRBD2 (5 bases). Germline lookup yields CDR1 LGHNA and CDR2 YNFKEQ. V lost 0 bases, J lost 6 bases, and 13 bases lay in between. This CDR3 spans 15 amino acids. The CDR3 nucleotides are TGTGCCAGCAGCCAAGAAGCTAGCAGTACGGATACGCAGTATTTT. Translated: CASSQEASSTDTQYF.

The chain joins TRBV28 to TRBJ2-7; the match to TRBD1 covers 7 bases. The germline V gene encodes CDR1 MDHEN and CDR2 SYDVKM. The CDR3 totals 15 residues. V lost 9 bases to trimming and J lost 4 bases; unmatched junction nucleotides: 15. The CDR3 bases are TGTGCCAGTAGGCATGGGACAGAGGGGGATTACGAGCAGTACTTC. Its protein product is CASRHGTEGDYEQYF.

The chain combines TRBV20-1 with TRBJ2-5; a weak D match, TRBD1 (5 bases). The end of the DNA is better explained by TRBJ2-4, so the J call may be wrong. Germline CDR1 DFQATT, CDR2 SNEGSKA (reference sequence). This CDR3 region has 12 residues. This CDR3 is CSAGVQKNIQYF. CDR3 nucleotide sequence: TGCAGTGCAGGGGTTCAGAAAAACATTCAGTACTTC.

This clonotype was seen once. J is TRBJ1-1 and V is TRBV6-2 or TRBV6-3; 7 nucleotides match TRBD1. V shed 4 bases and J 1 base; nucleotides not matched to a gene: 9. From germline, CDR1 is MNHEY and CDR2 SVGEGT. CDR3 length equals 16 residues. CDR3 sequence reads: CASSSTLTGANTEAFF. CDR3 coding DNA: TGTGCCAGCAGTTCCACCCTTACAGGGGCGAACACTGAAGCTTTCTTT.

There are a few counts of this clonotype. The chain recombines TRBV7-9 with TRBJ2-7, with 11 bases that match TRBD1. Losses at the gene ends were 3 bases for V and 0 bases for J; bases not matched to a gene: 4. Germline V lookup: CDR1 SEHNR, CDR2 FQNEAQ (reference sequence). The length of the CDR3 is 16 residues. The CDR3 DNA follows: TGTGCCAGCAGCTTGGACAGGGGGCGAAACTCCTACGAGCAGTACTTC. Its translation is CASSLDRGRNSYEQYF.

This clonotype was observed a few times. This rearrangement joins TRBV9 to TRBJ2-1, with a weak D call TRBD1 (6 bases). Germline CDR1 is SGDLS and CDR2 is YYNGEE. The CDR3 length is 15 residues. Trimming took off 1 base at V and 3 bases at J, with 11 bases between the two ends. CDR3: CASSVNSGVYNEQFF. The CDR3 DNA reads TGTGCCAGCAGCGTAAATTCAGGGGTCTACAATGAGCAGTTCTTC.

The chain couples TRBV28 to TRBJ2-3, with D uncertain. CDR3 length: 14 residues. Trimming removed 6 bases at V and 1 base at J, with 11 bases between. From germline, CDR1 is MDHEN and CDR2 SYDVKM. The CDR3 nucleotides are TGTGCCAGCAGGAGAAGGGCCGGCACAGATACGCAGTATTTT. Protein sequence: CASRRRAGTDTQYF.

This sequence joins TRBV27 and TRBJ2-3; TRBD1 agrees at 7 bases. From germline, CDR1 is MNHEY and CDR2 SMNVEV (reference sequence). CDR3 length: 17 residues. With V trimmed by 5 bases and J by 1 base, 12 bases remained unmatched. DNA for the CDR3: TGTGCCAGCAGTCTCGATTACAGGGGTTGGGGCACAGATACGCAGTATTTT. This gives the protein CASSLDYRGWGTDTQYF.

The J gene is TRBJ2-6, the V gene TRBV6-1, with 8 nucleotides matching TRBD2. V was clipped by 6 bases and J by 10 bases; unmatched bases: 5. The CDR3 covers 13 residues. CDR1 and CDR2 from the germline V gene are MNHNS and SASEGT. The DNA for the CDR3 is TGTGCCAGCAGCCGGCGGGGGGAAAACGTCCTGACTTTC. It specifies CASSRRGENVLTF.

The CDR3: CASSLGTGGRVGNQPQHF. The CDR3, as DNA: TGTGCCAGCAGTCTAGGGACAGGGGGAAGAGTTGGCAATCAGCCCCAGCATTTT. This rearrangement joins TRBV28 to TRBJ1-5; 11 positions agree with TRBD1. The germline V gene encodes CDR1 MDHEN and CDR2 SYDVKM. V shed 5 bases, J shed 2 bases, and the junction held 11 bases outside the gene matches. This CDR3 is 18 amino acids long.

This clonotype was found many times. The chain is built from TRBV28 and TRBJ2-4, with 9 positions matching TRBD1. The DNA end favors TRBJ2-7, so the J call may be wrong. Germline V gives CDR1 MDHEN, CDR2 SYDVKM. The CDR3 sequence is 16 residues long. The CDR3 coding sequence is TGTGCCAGCAGCCCCGAGGTCGGGACAGGGATAAACGAGCAGTACTTC. It yields the protein CASSPEVGTGINEQYF.

On this clonotype: One end of the junction does not line up with germline, which may come from a read error. The chain links TRBV7-8 to TRBJ2-5; unclear D gene. Germline loops: CDR1 SGHVS, CDR2 FQNEAQ. The CDR3 runs 14 residues. The CDR3 DNA follows: TGTACCAGCAGCTTAGGTGACGTGCAAGAGACCCAGTACTTC. As protein: CTSSLGDVQETQYF.

The chain couples TRBV7-3 to TRBJ2-1; D is unclear. The CDR3 extends over 14 amino acids. Trimming took off 7 bases at V and 7 bases at J, with 17 bases between the two ends. Germline V gene data show CDR1 as SGHTA and CDR2 as FQGTGA. CDR3 sequence (DNA): TGTGCCAGCACCCCTAGGGCCTTGAGGAATGAGCAGTTCTTC. This encodes CASTPRALRNEQFF.

This clonotype was detected a few times. The rearrangement links TRBV5-1 to TRBJ2-1; tentatively, D is TRBD1 (5 bases). This CDR3 contains 16 residues. Germline V gene sequence: CDR1 SGHRS, CDR2 YFSETQ. V gave up 3 bases and J gave up 2 bases, with 15 bases separating them. The CDR3 DNA is TGCGCCAGCAGCTCCTTAGACAGAGCTCCCTACAATGAGCAGTTCTTC. This sequence encodes CASSSLDRAPYNEQFF.

This chain joins TRBV13 and TRBJ1-2, with D perhaps matching TRBD1 (5 bases). Germline V CDR1 and CDR2: PRHDT, FYEKMQ (reference sequence). Deletions cut 3 bases from V and 4 bases from J, with 9 bases between. CDR3 length equals 13 residues. The CDR3 bases are TGTGCCAGCAGCTTTTGGCAGGGCTATGGCTACACCTTC. This codes for CASSFWQGYGYTF.

The CDR3: CASSQAGLTDTQYF. The CDR3 DNA reads TGCGCCAGCAGCCAGGCGGGGCTCACAGATACGCAGTATTTT. The rearrangement joins TRBV4-3 to TRBJ2-3, with D maybe TRBD2 (6 bases). This CDR3 contains 14 residues. V lost 3 bases to trimming and J lost 2 bases, with 9 bases between them. The V gene's germline CDR1 is LGHNA and CDR2 YSLEER.